Below, one TCR beta chain is given with its context. Its cognate antigen has yet to be identified. No per-base quality is available; no much larger clone lies one base away. The data belong to a study of T cells in Graves' hyperthyroidism and ophthalmopathy (dated by TCRdb to between 2018 and 2021). Regarding the research as a whole: Peripheral blood was collected at initial diagnosis, before any treatment. To identify TCR V-J signatures that set the groups apart, the researchers used a discovery cohort of 100 patients, made up of under 45 with Graves' ophthalmopathy and 55 to 65 with stable Graves' hyperthyroidism. Whether ophthalmopathy could be predicted prospectively was tested in an independent validation cohort made up of roughly 20 hyperthyroidism patients plus 17 patients who later progressed to ophthalmopathy. The 90 to 100 discovery patients were randomly divided into training and test sets at a 7:3 ratio. The study also compared thyroid tissue and blood T-cell repertoires from about six Graves' hyperthyroidism patients. Once sampling was done, hyperthyroidism patients were given methimazole at a starting dose of 30 mg daily, whereas ophthalmopathy patients were given high-dose intravenous methylprednisolone. TCR Vbeta CDR3 sequencing of around 130 peripheral blood samples (roughly 43 ophthalmopathy, roughly 72 hyperthyroidism and roughly 17 progressor patients) is reported in the paper.

TCR beta CDR3 regions were amplified from RNA transcripts. The first round of RT-PCR for the TCR CDR3 was performed with the HTBI primer set and the Qiagen OneStep RT-PCR kit. A second multiplex PCR round built the libraries, followed by size selection and purification. The libraries were sequenced on an Illumina HiSeq2000 using paired-end 100 bp reads. The published analysis was carried out like this. SOAPnuke was used to process the raw data, removing reads that contained adapters or uncalled bases, had a mean Phred below 15, or lacked an exact match to the constant primer or identifier. COPE v1.2.5 was used to merge the high-quality paired reads, and each unique nucleotide sequence was defined as a clonotype. MiTCR v1.1 was used to align the clonotypes against IMGT TRBV, TRBD and TRBJ reference segments. The analysis was restricted to V-J combinations with a frequency above 0.0001, which together covered about 99% of the repertoires. The TCS score was defined as F50 (clonal expansion) divided by E x V (chaos), with BLOSUM62-based TCRdist calculated between CDR3 peptides within each V-J. Welch's t-statistics and random forest reduced 514 V-J features to roughly 13, which were used in a naive Bayes classifier (R e1071). Using fastp trimming at Q25 and MiXCR clonotype assembly, TCRdb reanalyzed the public sequencing data and kept in-frame beta chains. A single entry per CDR3 protein holds the most common genes and DNA from its merged rows. TCRdb assigned the V and J calls; the authors' analysis was not used. This sample lists some 560,000 distinct CDR3 sequences; 12% to 15% were detected once. The ten largest make up 14% of the sample.

Stable Graves' hyperthyroidism was defined as no progression to ophthalmopathy during 18 months of follow-up. Hyperthyroidism patients were newly diagnosed, with disease duration under 2 months, and aged 18 to 65 years. The study excluded patients with uncontrolled infections, other autoimmune diseases, pregnancy or lactation. Clinical symptoms, serum thyroxine and TRAb, thyroid ultrasound, and orbital computed tomography formed the basis for the diagnoses. PBMCs were isolated from approximately 10 ml of fresh peripheral blood by Ficoll-Paque density gradient centrifugation. Trizol reagent was used to extract total RNA, and RNA quality was then checked on an Agilent 2100 Bioanalyzer. Broad study findings and their caveats: Sample size was not statistically predetermined, and blinding of investigators to group allocation was not performed. In validation, the model predicted progression to ophthalmopathy with about 71% sensitivity and less than 75% specificity, a median of 6.5 months before onset. Most expanded thyroid clonotypes (frequency above 0.001) were also detected in blood, a finding suggesting that blood repertoires may reflect thyroid immune responses. In cross-validation, a model built on a 13 V-J signature told ophthalmopathy apart from stable hyperthyroidism with 85% to 90% sensitivity and about 81% specificity, and in testing the same model reached 80%/75%.

This clonotype was sampled from a woman aged 40 to 49 with Graves' hyperthyroidism. Sequenced material: blood.

This receptor carries the CDR3 CASSLGRSGLADEQFF. The nucleotide sequence reads as follows: TGTGCCAGCAGTTTAGGCCGGTCGGGACTAGCCGATGAGCAGTTCTTC. This chain is built from TRBV28 and TRBJ2-1, with TRBD2 matching 9 junction bases. CDR1 is given as MDHEN and CDR2 as SYDVKM, both from the germline V gene. V is trimmed back by 2 bases and J by 8 bases, and the junction contains 10 bases that no gene match accounts for. Spanning cysteine to phenylalanine, the CDR3 consists of 16 amino acids. Of all the DNA, just the CDR3 is kept, 48 bases in frame from base 1.